One sample yielded the 10 T cell receptor beta chains listed below, sequenced in a study of spatial heterogeneity in lung cancer. Study findings and constraints: Expanded intratumoral alpha and beta TCR counts tracked tumor mutation counts.

A single record per CDR3 protein comes from TCRdb applying MiXCR to the 5' RACE reads. The sample has 7,000 or so distinct CDR3 sequences, approximately 7% seen once; the top ten hold 8% to 9%. These TCRs are of unknown antigen specificity. Documented time point: sample taken at primary tumor resection. Sequenced here: lung tumor tissue, sampled at surgery. All receptors derive from a male donor with early-stage non-small cell lung cancer.

This clonotype counts as medium-sized. CDR3 sequence (DNA): TGTGCCAGCAGCTTGGCACAGGGGGTTGATTCACCCCTCCACTTT. Translated: CASSLAQGVDSPLHF. The J gene is TRBJ1-6, the V gene TRBV5-6, with TRBD1 matching over 8 bases. Germline V gene data show CDR1 as SGHDT and CDR2 as YYEEEE. The CDR3 is 15 residues long. V lost 0 bases, J lost 8 bases, and 4 bases stayed unmatched.

V and J are TRBV29-1 and TRBJ2-5; perhaps D is TRBD1 or TRBD2 (5 bases each). This CDR3 spans 13 amino acids. With 4 bases removed from V and 5 bases from J, the gap between germline ends came to 14 bases. Looked up from germline, CDR1 is SQVTM and CDR2 is ANQGSEA. CDR3 sequence (DNA): TGCAGCGTTGTTGAGGGGTCGTCGGAGACCCAGTACTTC. This gives the protein CSVVEGSSETQYF. The full variable domain, completed using reference TRBV29-1 and TRBJ2-5, is SAVISQKPSRDICQRGTSLTIQCQVDSQVTMMFWYRQQPGQSLTLIATANQGSEATYESGFVIDKFPISRPNLTFSTLTVSNMSPEDSSIYLCSVVEGSSETQYFGPGTRLLVL.

This clonotype appeared many times. CDR3 in amino acids: CSAMIPGGQETQYF. For the CDR3, the DNA is TGCAGTGCTATGATACCCGGAGGTCAAGAGACCCAGTACTTC. The chain combines TRBV20-1 with TRBJ2-5, with a tentative D call TRBD2 (5 bases). This CDR3 contains 14 residues. CDR1 and CDR2 from the germline V gene are DFQATT and SNEGSKA (reference sequence). V lost 4 bases to trimming and J lost 2 bases, with 14 bases between them.

This clonotype is classed as medium-sized (0.01 to 0.1%). This rearrangement joins TRBV11-2 to TRBJ2-3; unclear D gene. The germline CDR1 and CDR2 sequences are SGHAT and FQNNGV. Trimming pared 5 bases from V and 0 bases from J, leaving 15 bases between. This CDR3 has 16 amino acids. For the CDR3, the DNA is TGTGCCAGCAGCCCTTTAGTGCGTACTAGCACAGATACGCAGTATTTT. Protein: CASSPLVRTSTDTQYF.

This clonotype was observed a handful of times. CDR3 DNA sequence: TGTGCCAGCAAACAAGACAACTCTGGAAACACCATATATTTT. Protein product: CASKQDNSGNTIYF. This chain joins TRBV6-6 and TRBJ1-3, with D unclear. This CDR3 has 14 residues. Trimming left V 7 bases short and J 0 bases short, with 10 bases between. Germline V gene lookup returns CDR1 MNHNY and CDR2 SVGAGI (reference sequence).

This clonotype was counted ten times or more. V is TRBV11-2 and J is TRBJ2-7; D gene unclear. The V gene lost 2 bases and the J gene lost 6 bases, with 8 bases spanning the gap. Germline CDR1 is SGHAT and CDR2 is FQNNGV. The CDR3 is made up of 12 amino acids. CDR3 sequence reads: CASSLLEGEQYF. CDR3 nucleotides: TGTGCCAGCAGCTTACTGGAAGGCGAGCAGTACTTC.

Sample share makes this clonotype medium-sized (0.01 to 0.1%). The gene calls are TRBV6-6 and TRBJ2-3; D possibly uses TRBD1 or TRBD2 (5 bases each). Germline lookup yields CDR1 MNHNY and CDR2 SVGAGI (reference sequence). V lost 2 bases and J lost 6, with 9 bases in between. This CDR3 region has 13 residues. CDR3 nucleotide sequence: TGTGCCAGCAGTTACCCGGGGACGGATACGCAGTATTTT. Amino acids: CASSYPGTDTQYF.

By proportion, this clonotype is large. This sequence joins TRBV7-9 and TRBJ2-5, with D hard to call. The CDR3 spans 13 residues. Germline lookup yields CDR1 SEHNR and CDR2 FQNEAQ (reference sequence). Between the trimmed V and J ends, which lost 2 bases and 2 bases, there was a span of 6 bases. The CDR3: CASSLREQETQYF. CDR3 nucleotide sequence: TGTGCCAGCAGCTTAAGAGAACAAGAGACCCAGTACTTC.

The chain employs TRBV7-2 and TRBJ2-6, with D perhaps TRBD2 (6 bases). The CDR3 totals 16 residues. Per the germline V gene, CDR1 is SGHTA and CDR2 is FQGNSA. Trimming pared 1 base from V and 4 bases from J, leaving 11 bases between. CDR3 protein: CASSLVGGAGANVLTF. In nucleotides, the CDR3 is TGTGCCAGCAGCTTAGTAGGCGGGGCCGGGGCCAACGTCCTGACTTTC.

There are many counts of this clonotype. This chain links TRBV3-1 with TRBJ2-3, with 11 bases lining up with TRBD1. The V and J ends lost 6 bases and 13 bases, in that order; junction bases with no gene match: 9. CDR1 LGHDT and CDR2 YNNKEL come from the germline V gene (reference sequence). This CDR3 is 13 amino acids long. The CDR3 DNA reads TGTGCCAGCAGGCCTATCGGACAGGGGGCTGAGTATTTT. Its translation: CASRPIGQGAEYF.